The 7 T cell receptor beta chains presented below share a single source sample, sequenced in a study of identical twins. TCRdb re-called the 5' RACE reads through MiXCR, storing one row per CDR3 protein. The sample lists approximately 700,000 distinct CDR3 sequences, about 20% occurring once. These same data were also listed under a study on T cells expressing NK-cell markers.

Source material: PBMCs. These receptors were taken from a woman in her late teens or twenties in good health.

This clonotype was counted between two and nine times. This sequence joins TRBV7-8 and TRBJ2-2; 8 nucleotides match TRBD2. There are 15 residues in the CDR3. Germline lookup yields CDR1 SGHVS and CDR2 FQNEAQ. Trimming took 6 bases from V and 7 from J; bases not matched to a gene: 10. The DNA of the CDR3 is TGTGCCAGCAGGATTCCGGGACTAGATTACGGGGAGCTGTTTTTT. Its protein is CASRIPGLDYGELFF.

In its sample, this clonotype was seen a few times. CDR3 bases: TGCGCCAGCAGCCCTTACGGTCGGGCCGAGCAGTACTTC. Protein sequence: CASSPYGRAEQYF. V and J are TRBV10-1 and TRBJ2-7; D remains ambiguous. This CDR3 region has 13 residues. The ends were cut back, 6 bases at V and 6 bases at J, with 15 bases in the middle. Germline CDR1 and CDR2: WNHNN and SYGVQD (reference sequence).

The chain is built from TRBV20-1 and TRBJ2-3; a possible D gene is TRBD1 (6 bases). This CDR3 comprises 15 residues. V was pared by 6 bases and J by 6 bases, with 22 bases between. Germline V CDR1 and CDR2: DFQATT, SNEGSKA (reference sequence). The CDR3 is CSARRQDRRADTQYF. CDR3 coding DNA: TGCAGTGCCCGGAGACAGGACCGACGAGCGGATACGCAGTATTTT.

This sequence joins TRBV3-1 and TRBJ1-1; D remains ambiguous. Trimming took off 1 base at V and 3 bases at J, with 9 bases between the two ends. Germline V gene sequence: CDR1 LGHDT, CDR2 YNNKEL (reference sequence). The CDR3 consists of 14 residues. The CDR3 region is CASSQAWRDTEAFF. CDR3 sequence (DNA): TGTGCCAGCAGCCAAGCGTGGCGGGACACTGAAGCTTTCTTT.

The table lists this clonotype with a few counts. The chain recombines TRBV20-1 with TRBJ2-5, with 8 bases lining up with TRBD2. The CDR3 spans 14 residues. J gave up 5 bases and V 5 bases, and 10 bases lay outside the gene matches. CDR1 is DFQATT, CDR2 SNEGSKA, per germline (reference sequence). The DNA for the CDR3 is TGCAGTGCTCGAGCGGGGGCCGCTCGGGAGACCCAGTACTTC. Translation: CSARAGAARETQYF.

This clonotype was observed a few times. This chain connects TRBV7-9 to TRBJ2-1; 12 positions agree with TRBD2. The length of the CDR3 is 13 residues. The V gene end was trimmed by 10 bases and the J gene end by 8 bases; junction bases not matched to a gene: 6. The V gene's germline CDR1 is SEHNR and CDR2 FQNEAQ (reference sequence). CDR3 bases: TGTGCCACGCGGGCTAGCGGGAGGGATGAGCAGTTCTTC. It specifies CATRASGRDEQFF.

This clonotype was observed a handful of times. The gene calls are TRBV2 and TRBJ2-7, with D possibly TRBD2 on 6 matching bases. The germline gives CDR1 SNHLY, CDR2 FYNNEI. Trimming stripped 7 bases from V and 1 base from J, with 17 bases between. CDR3 length: 15 residues. The CDR3 region is CASIGLNRASYEQYF. The CDR3 DNA is TGTGCCAGCATAGGACTAAACCGCGCTTCCTACGAGCAGTACTTC.